Listed below are T cell receptor beta chains from one sample, sequenced in a study of radiation and T cells in renal cell carcinoma. Method: immunoSEQ multiplex PCR; TCRdb's copy keeps in-frame clones and lacks some. The table records more than 150,000 clones, over 80% of them present only once. Material: blood, obtained from a patient whose treatment included radiotherapy and nephrectomy. The origin of the receptors is a woman in her forties or fifties with renal cell carcinoma. CDR3s include the opening cysteine and the closing phenylalanine or tryptophan. A D gene is named only where the DNA matches it firmly. For some rows the clone size is stated as once, few or many, or as a class when expanded; others skip it.

clone size: .
V gene: TRBV6-1
J gene: TRBJ2-4
D gene: .
CDR3 protein: CASSESGNLGNIQYF
CDR3 DNA: TGTGCCAGCAGTGAAAGTGGCAATTTAGGAAACATTCAGTACTTC

clone size: once
V gene: TRBV4-3
J gene: TRBJ1-5
D gene: .
CDR3 protein: CASSLNYRVADQPQHF
CDR3 DNA: TGCGCCAGCAGCCTAAACTACAGGGTCGCCGATCAGCCCCAGCATTTT

clone size: .
V gene: TRBV5-1
J gene: TRBJ2-3
D gene: .
CDR3 protein: CASSLVGVGTDTQYF
CDR3 DNA: TGCGCCAGCAGCTTGGTAGGGGTAGGCACAGATACGCAGTATTTT

clone size: once
V gene: TRBV6-1
J gene: TRBJ1-5
D gene: .
CDR3 protein: CASSERHYYSNQPQHF
CDR3 DNA: TGTGCCAGCAGTGAACGACACTACTATAGCAATCAGCCCCAGCATTTT

clone size: .
V gene: TRBV6-5
J gene: TRBJ2-1
D gene: TRBD2
CDR3 protein: CASSRGGPIEQFF
CDR3 DNA: TGTGCCAGCTCTCGGGGGGGGCCAATTGAGCAGTTCTTC

clone size: .
V gene: TRBV19
J gene: TRBJ1-3
D gene: .
CDR3 protein: CASSDISGNTIYF
CDR3 DNA: TGTGCCAGTTCTGATATCTCTGGAAACACCATATATTTT

clone size: .
V gene: TRBV25-1
J gene: TRBJ1-1
D gene: .
CDR3 protein: CASSESVRGLVEAFF
CDR3 DNA: TGTGCCAGCAGTGAATCGGTCAGAGGATTGGTAGAAGCTTTCTTT

clone size: .
V gene: TRBV18
J gene: TRBJ2-3
D gene: TRBD1
CDR3 protein: CASSLGGMGTDTQYF
CDR3 DNA: TGTGCCAGCTCACTAGGGGGCATGGGCACAGATACGCAGTATTTT

clone size: .
V gene: TRBV9
J gene: TRBJ2-7
D gene: .
CDR3 protein: CASSVGGDGPYEQYF
CDR3 DNA: TGTGCCAGCAGCGTGGGGGGCGACGGGCCCTACGAGCAGTACTTC

clone size: .
V gene: TRBV5-1
J gene: TRBJ1-4
D gene: .
CDR3 protein: CASSLGRSETTNEKLFF
CDR3 DNA: TGCGCCAGCAGCTTGGGGCGTAGTGAAACAACTAATGAAAAACTGTTTTTT

clone size: .
V gene: TRBV7-3
J gene: TRBJ1-5
D gene: .
CDR3 protein: CASSHVPGESKDQPQHF
CDR3 DNA: TGTGCCAGCAGCCACGTTCCAGGGGAGAGCAAGGATCAGCCCCAGCATTTT

clone size: .
V gene: TRBV7-7
J gene: TRBJ1-4
D gene: .
CDR3 protein: CASSLVQGEGEKLFF
CDR3 DNA: TGTGCTAGCAGCTTAGTACAGGGAGAGGGTGAAAAACTGTTTTTT

clone size: .
V gene: TRBV6-5
J gene: TRBJ2-1
D gene: TRBD2
CDR3 protein: CASSLNGLAGLNEQFF
CDR3 DNA: TGTGCCAGCAGTTTGAACGGACTAGCGGGCCTCAATGAGCAGTTCTTC

clone size: .
V gene: TRBV18
J gene: TRBJ1-5
D gene: TRBD1
CDR3 protein: CASSTETGSIQPQHF
CDR3 DNA: TGTGCCAGCTCAACAGAGACAGGGAGTATTCAGCCCCAGCATTTT

clone size: .
V gene: TRBV4-1
J gene: TRBJ1-1
D gene: TRBD1
CDR3 protein: CASSAQGGNTEAFF
CDR3 DNA: TGCGCCAGCAGCGCTCAGGGGGGGAACACTGAAGCTTTCTTT

clone size: .
V gene: TRBV6-5
J gene: TRBJ2-7
D gene: .
CDR3 protein: CASSYSIGGAYEQYF
CDR3 DNA: TGTGCCAGCAGTTACTCGATAGGAGGGGCCTACGAGCAGTACTTC

clone size: .
V gene: TRBV19
J gene: TRBJ1-1
D gene: TRBD1
CDR3 protein: CASSTHPGTGSLNTEAFF
CDR3 DNA: TGTGCCAGTAGTACGCACCCCGGGACAGGGTCTTTGAACACTGAAGCTTTCTTT

clone size: .
V gene: TRBV2
J gene: TRBJ1-2
D gene: .
CDR3 protein: CASSGGANYGYTF
CDR3 DNA: TGTGCCAGCAGTGGAGGCGCTAACTATGGCTACACCTTC

clone size: .
V gene: TRBV11-3
J gene: TRBJ2-1
D gene: .
CDR3 protein: CASSFDSRENNEQFF
CDR3 DNA: TGTGCCAGCAGCTTTGACTCACGAGAAAACAATGAGCAGTTCTTC

clone size: .
V gene: TRBV11-2
J gene: TRBJ2-3
D gene: .
CDR3 protein: CASSSPPGHLLTDTQYF
CDR3 DNA: TGTGCCAGCAGCTCGCCCCCGGGACATCTACTCACAGATACGCAGTATTTT

clone size: .
V gene: TRBV7-9
J gene: TRBJ2-5
D gene: .
CDR3 protein: CASSLSLRASLTETQYF
CDR3 DNA: TGTGCCAGCAGCTTGTCACTTCGGGCCTCGCTTACAGAGACCCAGTACTTC

clone size: .
V gene: TRBV4-1
J gene: TRBJ2-1
D gene: .
CDR3 protein: CASSQESTVSSYNEQFF
CDR3 DNA: TGCGCCAGCAGCCAAGAGTCAACAGTCAGCTCCTACAATGAGCAGTTCTTC

clone size: few
V gene: TRBV6-5
J gene: TRBJ1-2
D gene: .
CDR3 protein: CASSGGHLYGYTF
CDR3 DNA: TGTGCCAGCAGTGGGGGACATCTCTATGGCTACACCTTC

clone size: .
V gene: TRBV29-1
J gene: TRBJ1-2
D gene: .
CDR3 protein: CSVEALHNYGYTF
CDR3 DNA: TGCAGCGTTGAAGCCCTTCATAACTATGGCTACACCTTC

clone size: .
V gene: TRBV2
J gene: TRBJ2-1
D gene: TRBD2
CDR3 protein: CASSEWRGEQFF
CDR3 DNA: TGTGCCAGCAGTGAATGGCGGGGGGAGCAGTTCTTC

clone size: .
V gene: TRBV4-2
J gene: TRBJ1-1
D gene: TRBD1
CDR3 protein: CASSQGIRQGHTEAFF
CDR3 DNA: TGTGCCAGCAGCCAGGGAATTCGACAGGGGCACACTGAAGCTTTCTTT

clone size: .
V gene: TRBV4-2
J gene: TRBJ2-1
D gene: .
CDR3 protein: CASSQEVGEQFF
CDR3 DNA: TGTGCCAGCAGCCAAGAAGTCGGTGAGCAGTTCTTC

clone size: .
V gene: TRBV6-1
J gene: TRBJ1-1
D gene: .
CDR3 protein: CASSESGSPEAFF
CDR3 DNA: TGTGCCAGCAGTGAGAGTGGGTCTCCTGAAGCTTTCTTT

clone size: once
V gene: TRBV6-1
J gene: TRBJ2-5
D gene: .
CDR3 protein: CASTSAGQETQYF
CDR3 DNA: TGTGCCAGCACCTCGGCCGGTCAAGAGACCCAGTACTTC

clone size: .
V gene: TRBV7-2
J gene: TRBJ2-7
D gene: .
CDR3 protein: CASAPPGRPPSYEQYF
CDR3 DNA: TGTGCCAGCGCTCCCCCCGGGCGGCCCCCCTCCTACGAGCAGTACTTC

clone size: many
V gene: TRBV30
J gene: TRBJ1-6
D gene: TRBD1
CDR3 protein: CAWSTGGADNSPLHF
CDR3 DNA: TGTGCCTGGAGCACAGGGGGCGCGGACAATTCACCCCTCCACTTT

clone size: .
V gene: TRBV6-5
J gene: TRBJ1-1
D gene: TRBD1
CDR3 protein: CASSLDRGTEAFF
CDR3 DNA: TGTGCCAGCAGTTTAGACAGGGGCACTGAAGCTTTCTTT

clone size: .
V gene: TRBV2
J gene: TRBJ1-6
D gene: .
CDR3 protein: CASSDSYQGRNSPLHF
CDR3 DNA: TGTGCCAGCAGTGATTCTTACCAGGGCCGGAATTCACCCCTCCACTTT

clone size: .
V gene: TRBV11-3
J gene: TRBJ2-7
D gene: .
CDR3 protein: CASSLEPTYEQYF
CDR3 DNA: TGTGCCAGCAGCTTAGAGCCGACCTACGAGCAGTACTTC

clone size: .
V gene: TRBV6-4
J gene: TRBJ2-3
D gene: TRBD1
CDR3 protein: CASSLGQGAFTDTQYF
CDR3 DNA: TGTGCCAGCAGTCTTGGACAGGGGGCTTTCACAGATACGCAGTATTTT

clone size: .
V gene: TRBV19
J gene: TRBJ1-1
D gene: .
CDR3 protein: CATKGGENTEAFF
CDR3 DNA: TGTGCCACTAAGGGGGGCGAGAACACTGAAGCTTTCTTT

clone size: .
V gene: TRBV5-1
J gene: TRBJ2-5
D gene: TRBD1
CDR3 protein: CASSIDAGGKTQYF
CDR3 DNA: TGCGCCAGCAGCATAGATGCAGGGGGAAAGACCCAGTACTTC

clone size: once
V gene: TRBV30
J gene: TRBJ2-1
D gene: TRBD2
CDR3 protein: CAWSVKRGGVDEQFF
CDR3 DNA: TGTGCCTGGAGTGTAAAGCGGGGGGGCGTCGATGAGCAGTTCTTC

clone size: .
V gene: TRBV25-1
J gene: TRBJ1-6
D gene: .
CDR3 protein: CASAGRVNNSPLHF
CDR3 DNA: TGTGCCAGTGCTGGCAGGGTCAATAATTCACCCCTCCACTTT

clone size: .
V gene: TRBV5-4
J gene: TRBJ2-5
D gene: .
CDR3 protein: CASSLARDPEYF
CDR3 DNA: TGTGCCAGCAGCTTGGCAAGAGACCCCGAGTACTTC

clone size: .
V gene: TRBV25-1
J gene: TRBJ1-4
D gene: TRBD1
CDR3 protein: CASSPTGSKGWANEKLFF
CDR3 DNA: TGTGCCAGCAGCCCGACAGGGAGTAAGGGGTGGGCTAATGAAAAACTGTTTTTT

clone size: .
V gene: TRBV19
J gene: TRBJ2-3
D gene: TRBD2
CDR3 protein: CASSDSGGTWDTQYF
CDR3 DNA: TGTGCCAGTAGTGATAGCGGGGGGACTTGGGATACGCAGTATTTT

clone size: few
V gene: TRBV19
J gene: TRBJ1-1
D gene: .
CDR3 protein: CASSINARRTEAFF
CDR3 DNA: TGTGCCAGTAGTATTAATGCCAGGCGGACTGAAGCTTTCTTT

clone size: .
V gene: TRBV19
J gene: TRBJ1-4
D gene: TRBD1
CDR3 protein: CASRRTGATNEKLFF
CDR3 DNA: TGTGCCAGTAGACGTACAGGGGCAACTAATGAAAAACTGTTTTTT

clone size: few
V gene: TRBV7-2
J gene: TRBJ1-6
D gene: TRBD1
CDR3 protein: CASSLSSGTGISPLHF
CDR3 DNA: TGTGCCAGCAGCTTATCTTCTGGGACAGGGATTTCACCCCTCCACTTT

clone size: .
V gene: TRBV4-1
J gene: TRBJ2-7
D gene: TRBD2
CDR3 protein: CASSQESSGGYEQYF
CDR3 DNA: TGCGCCAGCAGCCAAGAATCCAGCGGGGGTTACGAGCAGTACTTC

clone size: .
V gene: TRBV7-8
J gene: TRBJ1-5
D gene: .
CDR3 protein: CASSLVGQNQPQHF
CDR3 DNA: TGTGCCAGCAGCTTAGTTGGACAGAATCAGCCCCAGCATTTT

clone size: .
V gene: TRBV15
J gene: TRBJ2-1
D gene: .
CDR3 protein: CATSRVAPEQFF
CDR3 DNA: TGTGCCACCAGCAGAGTAGCCCCTGAGCAGTTCTTC

clone size: .
V gene: TRBV15
J gene: TRBJ2-1
D gene: TRBD2
CDR3 protein: CATSRLAGGHNEQFF
CDR3 DNA: TGTGCCACCAGCAGACTAGCGGGGGGGCACAATGAGCAGTTCTTC

clone size: .
V gene: TRBV5-8
J gene: TRBJ2-5
D gene: .
CDR3 protein: CASRRDGQNF
CDR3 DNA: TGTGCCAGCAGGAGGGACGGTCAGAACTTC

clone size: .
V gene: TRBV7-2
J gene: TRBJ1-3
D gene: TRBD1
CDR3 protein: CASSQTGGTGNTIYF
CDR3 DNA: TGTGCCAGCAGCCAGACAGGGGGTACTGGAAACACCATATATTTT

clone size: once
V gene: TRBV5-6
J gene: TRBJ1-4
D gene: TRBD1
CDR3 protein: CASSLLGTGTNEKLFF
CDR3 DNA: TGTGCCAGCAGCTTGTTAGGGACAGGGACTAATGAAAAACTGTTTTTT

clone size: .
V gene: TRBV6-6
J gene: TRBJ1-6
D gene: TRBD1
CDR3 protein: CASSYAKDRANSPLHF
CDR3 DNA: TGTGCCAGCAGTTACGCTAAGGACAGGGCTAATTCACCCCTCCACTTT

clone size: .
V gene: TRBV28
J gene: TRBJ2-3
D gene: TRBD2
CDR3 protein: CASSNPGLTTDTQYF
CDR3 DNA: TGTGCCAGCAGTAACCCGGGACTAACCACAGATACGCAGTATTTT

clone size: .
V gene: TRBV5-6
J gene: TRBJ1-5
D gene: .
CDR3 protein: CASSLLGGANNQPQHF
CDR3 DNA: TGTGCCAGCAGCTTACTTGGGGGCGCTAACAATCAGCCCCAGCATTTT

clone size: .
V gene: TRBV6-5
J gene: TRBJ1-2
D gene: .
CDR3 protein: CASSYGQSYGYTF
CDR3 DNA: TGTGCCAGCAGCTACGGACAATCCTATGGCTACACCTTC

clone size: .
V gene: TRBV4-1
J gene: TRBJ2-1
D gene: .
CDR3 protein: CASSLSLNSLEQFF
CDR3 DNA: TGCGCCAGCAGCCTCTCCCTCAACAGCCTCGAGCAGTTCTTC

clone size: .
V gene: TRBV2
J gene: TRBJ2-1
D gene: .
CDR3 protein: CASSGFRHDPYNEQFF
CDR3 DNA: TGTGCCAGCAGTGGTTTTCGTCACGACCCCTACAATGAGCAGTTCTTC